By its share, the clone carrying this TCR beta chain is medium-sized. Its specificity is unknown. TCR beta rearrangements were amplified from peripheral blood genomic DNA. This sample is part of a study of T cell repertoires in aging, cancer and after chemotherapy. The study, taken as a whole, reports: Immunological memory after chemotherapy cannot be judged from the repertoire data.

A mixed TRB-A/B primer pool amplified rearranged TRB by multiplex touch-down PCR. MiXCR, run by TCRdb on the multiplex PCR reads, gives a single entry per CDR3 protein. Here the sample spans 8,100 or so distinct CDR3 sequences, over 30% being singletons. CDR1 is MNHEY and CDR2 is SVGAGI in the germline V gene. The CDR3 has 13 amino acids. V was cut by 2 bases and J by 0 bases, with 5 bases left in between. The TCR originated in a human donor in good health. V usage is TRBV6-5 and J usage is TRBJ2-7; D is unresolved. The sample consisted of blood. The CDR3 spells CASSYMPSYEQYF. CDR3 in DNA: TGTGCCAGCAGTTACATGCCCTCCTACGAGCAGTACTTC.